This T cell receptor beta chain came from a study of blood T cell repertoires in COVID-19. Study context: Acute-phase and convalescent COVID-19 samples originated in the United States, Italy and Spain. Sample material is recorded as cDNA or gDNA derived from T cells, B-cell-depleted T cells, or PBMCs.

Per the authors' pipeline: Reference gene primers were amplified, and this amplification served to estimate nucleated cell counts. The table came from immunoSEQ multiplex PCR; TCRdb's copy has only in-frame clones and leaves some out. That table is the source of V, J and clone size, and D and trimming were worked out from the DNA. The profile covers about 250,000 clones, with about 80% appearing a single time and 8.9% taken by the ten largest. The ends lost 7 bases at V and 2 bases at J; junction bases unmatched: 18. The CDR3 loop spans 18 amino acids. The germline gives CDR1 MDHEN, CDR2 SYDVKM. Sequencing used peripheral blood. The genes are TRBV28 and TRBJ2-7; 9 bases line up with TRBD1. The sequence derives from an elderly man with acute or convalescent COVID-19. This chain's CDR3 is CASTPWGQGPITTYEQYF. CDR3 DNA: TGTGCCAGCACCCCGTGGGGACAGGGACCTATTACGACCTACGAGCAGTACTTC.